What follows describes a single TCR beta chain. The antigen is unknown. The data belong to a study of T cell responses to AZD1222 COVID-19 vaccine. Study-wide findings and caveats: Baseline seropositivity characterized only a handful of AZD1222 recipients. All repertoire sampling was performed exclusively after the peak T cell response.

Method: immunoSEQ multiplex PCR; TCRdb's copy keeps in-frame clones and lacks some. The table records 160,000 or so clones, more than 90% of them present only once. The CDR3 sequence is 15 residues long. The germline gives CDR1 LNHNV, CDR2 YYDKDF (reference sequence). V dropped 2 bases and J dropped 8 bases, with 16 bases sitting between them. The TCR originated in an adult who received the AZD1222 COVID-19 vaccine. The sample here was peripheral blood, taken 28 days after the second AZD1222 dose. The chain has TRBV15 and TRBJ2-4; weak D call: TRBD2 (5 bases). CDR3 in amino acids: CATSRSFSPEDIQYF. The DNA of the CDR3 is TGTGCCACCAGCAGATCCTTCAGTCCGGAGGACATTCAGTACTTC.